Listed here are 32 T cell receptor beta chains from one sample, sequenced in a study of Tregs in tolerant kidney transplant recipients. The nonmyeloablative bone marrow transplants came from related graft donors, with transient mixed chimerism. Measured with immunoSEQ multiplex PCR; TCRdb has only the in-frame clones, and not every one. Here the sample table reports roughly 14,000 clones. The sample was CD8+ T cells from blood (PBMCs), taken 6 months after the transplant. These receptors all stem from a human patient who received a combined kidney and bone marrow transplant. The graft donor may have given rise to some T cells.

Points on this clone: The CDR3 goes on 3 residues after the read ends, and that part is filled in from the germline J gene. This chain connects TRBV5-5 to TRBJ1-1; TRBD1 matches 7 bases. CDR3 length equals 13 residues. The V segment lost 0 bases and the J segment 6 bases; nucleotides outside the gene matches: 2. Germline CDR1 and CDR2: SGHKS and YYEKEE (reference sequence). Partial CDR3 DNA: TGTGCCAGCAGCTTGGGGGACAGCTCTGAA. It is translated as CASSLGDSSE. The full CDR3 protein is CASSLGDSSEAFF.

According to its frequency, this clone is medium-sized (0.01 to 0.1%). With the read ending 3 residues before the CDR3 end, the germline J gene is used to fill in that end. The chain carries TRBV13 and TRBJ2-3, with D tentatively TRBD2 (6 bases). The CDR3 totals 16 residues. CDR1 PRHDT and CDR2 FYEKMQ come from the germline V gene (reference sequence). The covered CDR3 bases are TGTGCCAGCAGCTTATCAGGTTCGGGGGTGAGAGAGACG. Translating it yields CASSLSGSGVRET. The whole CDR3 sequence is CASSLSGSGVRETQYF.

In regard to this clone: The CDR3 is cut off 3 residues early in the read; its end comes from the germline J gene. The chain carries TRBV30 and TRBJ1-1; unclear D gene. The CDR3 spans 14 residues. Germline CDR1 reads GTSNPN; CDR2 reads SVGIG (reference sequence). Trimming cost V 0 bases and J 0 bases, with 8 bases left between them. The CDR3 sequence is CAWSVLGLNTEAFF. The CDR3 DNA, read in part, is TGTGCCTGGAGTGTACTAGGGCTGAACACTGAA.

Remarks on this clone: The read halts 3 residues ahead of the CDR3 end, with the missing end drawn from the germline J gene. This chain connects TRBV5-1 to TRBJ2-3; 10 nucleotides align to TRBD2. Germline CDR1 is SGHRS and CDR2 is YFSETQ. V lost 2 bases, J lost 2 bases, and 8 bases stayed unmatched. The CDR3 spans 17 residues. CDR3 residues: CASSFGLAGVLTDTQYF. Partial CDR3 DNA: TGCGCCAGCAGCTTTGGGCTAGCGGGGGTACTCACAGATACG. Full variable domain (outside the CDR3, taken from reference TRBV5-1 and TRBJ2-3): KAGVTQTPRYLIKTRGQQVTLSCSPISGHRSVSWYQQTPGQGLQFLFEYFSETQRNKGNFPGRFSGRQFSNSRSEMNVSTLELGDSALYLCASSFGLAGVLTDTQYFGPGTRLTVL.

Details on this clone: Coverage ceases 3 residues before the CDR3 finishes, and the germline J gene fills in the end. The chain carries TRBV7-9 and TRBJ1-2, with TRBD1 matching 8 bases. The CDR3 consists of 14 residues. V shed 5 bases, J shed 4 bases, and the junction held 6 bases outside the gene matches. Per the germline V gene, CDR1 is SEHNR and CDR2 is FQNEAQ (reference sequence). Partial CDR3 DNA: TGTGCCAGCAGCAACCAGGGGGCTCGCTATGGC. This translates into CASSNQGARYG. The whole CDR3 sequence is CASSNQGARYGYTF.

As to this clone: The CDR3 goes on 3 residues after the read ends, and that part is filled in from the germline J gene. The chain joins TRBV23-1 to TRBJ2-7; 7 nucleotides agree with TRBD1. TRBV23-1 is an ORF; its function is uncertain. The ends lost 0 bases at V and 5 bases at J; junction bases unmatched: 7. This CDR3 has 15 amino acids. CDR3 in amino acids: CASSQSVRGSHEQYF. CDR3 DNA, as far as it was read: TGCGCCAGCAGTCAATCGGTCAGGGGGTCTCACGAG.

About this clone: Read coverage stops 3 residues before the CDR3 terminus; the germline J gene supplies the remainder. The chain has TRBV7-9 and TRBJ2-1; D perhaps matches TRBD2 (6 bases). The germline V and J ends were trimmed by 5 bases and 5 bases, with 10 bases remaining between them. The CDR3 loop spans 13 amino acids. Germline V CDR1 and CDR2: SEHNR, FQNEAQ (reference sequence). The covered CDR3 bases are TGTGCCAGCAGCCCCCCGGGGGACAATGAG. Its protein is CASSPPGDNE. The whole CDR3 region reads CASSPPGDNEQFF.

Worth noting for this clone: The DNA ends 3 residues before the CDR3 does, and the rest of the CDR3 is filled in from the germline J gene. The chain joins TRBV20-1 to TRBJ1-6; 8 positions match TRBD1. Germline-derived CDR1 and CDR2 are DFQATT and SNEGSKA (reference sequence). V lost 3 bases, J lost 2 bases, and 12 bases stayed unmatched. There are 18 residues in the CDR3. CDR3: CSARGTGFKGAYNSPLHF. Incomplete CDR3 DNA: TGCAGTGCTAGGGGGACAGGATTTAAAGGAGCCTATAATTCACCC.

A remark on this clone: Sequencing ends 3 residues short of the CDR3 end; the germline J gene provides the rest. This chain connects TRBV13 to TRBJ2-1, with 12 bases that match TRBD2. CDR3 length: 20 amino acids. The germline V gene has CDR1 PRHDT and CDR2 FYEKMQ (reference sequence). V lost 5 bases to trimming and J lost 9 bases; unmatched junction nucleotides: 23. Here the CDR3 reads CASSPPLGLAGSLWKSEQFF. The part of the CDR3 DNA that was read is TGTGCCAGCAGCCCCCCACTAGGACTAGCGGGGTCCCTGTGGAAAAGTGAG.

Concerning this clone itself: The observed sequence ends 3 residues before the CDR3 terminus, with the missing tail filled in from the germline J gene. The rearrangement joins TRBV19 to TRBJ1-2; 8 bases line up with TRBD1. The V segment lost 7 bases and the J segment 5 bases; nucleotides outside the gene matches: 12. Germline lookup yields CDR1 LNHDA and CDR2 SQIVND (reference sequence). The CDR3 is 15 amino acids. CDR3 DNA, as far as it was read: TGTGCCAGTAACCCTACAGGGGGATTTAGGTATGGC. Encoded protein: CASNPTGGFRYG. The CDR3 as a whole reads CASNPTGGFRYGYTF.

In regard to this clone: Sequence at one end of the junction differs from germline and may be a read error. The sequence runs out 3 residues before the end of the CDR3; the remainder is reconstructed from the germline J gene. This chain links TRBV5-1 with TRBJ1-6, with D tentatively TRBD1 (5 bases). Per the germline V gene, CDR1 is SGHRS and CDR2 is YFSETQ. There are 14 residues in the CDR3. CDR3 bases read: TGCGGCAGCAGCGCGACAGATACCAATTCACCC. The encoded protein is CGSSATDTNSP. From start to end, the CDR3 is CGSSATDTNSPLHF. The whole variable domain, remainder taken from reference TRBV5-1 and TRBJ1-6, is KAGVTQTPRYLIKTRGQQVTLSCSPISGHRSVSWYQQTPGQGLQFLFEYFSETQRNKGNFPGRFSGRQFSNSRSEMNVSTLELGDSALYLCGSSATDTNSPLHFGNGTRLTVT.

Note on this clone: The read terminates 3 residues ahead of where the CDR3 ends, so the germline J gene completes it. The chain carries TRBV29-1 and TRBJ2-7; tentatively, D is TRBD1 (5 bases). The germline V gene encodes CDR1 SQVTM and CDR2 ANQGSEA. With 0 bases removed from V and 2 bases from J, the gap between germline ends came to 17 bases. The CDR3 has 16 residues. The DNA read from the CDR3 is TGCAGCGTTGAAGAGGCCAGGGCAGGACCTACCTACGAG. Translation gives CSVEEARAGPTYE. The entire CDR3 reads CSVEEARAGPTYEQYF.

Regarding this clone: The read finishes 3 residues shy of the CDR3 end, and the germline J gene is used to complete it. V gene TRBV20-1 combines with J gene TRBJ2-1, with 11 positions matching TRBD2. The CDR3 has 17 residues. Unmatched junction bases numbered 12, after V lost 5 bases and J lost 3 bases. Germline CDR1 reads DFQATT; CDR2 reads SNEGSKA (reference sequence). CDR3 amino acids: CSAAPYLTSGDYNEQFF. Partial CDR3 DNA: TGCAGTGCTGCCCCTTACCTGACTAGCGGGGACTACAATGAG.

Regarding this clone: Read data end 3 residues before the CDR3 end; the end is taken from the germline J gene. The chain has TRBV30 and TRBJ2-7; tentative D call: TRBD1 (5 bases). Trimming took off 2 bases at V and 3 bases at J, with 8 bases between the two ends. Germline CDR1 and CDR2: GTSNPN and SVGIG (reference sequence). The CDR3 is 12 residues long. CDR3: CAWSSDSYEQYF. The CDR3 DNA, read in part, is TGTGCCTGGAGTTCAGACAGCTACGAG.

A remark on this clone: The sequenced fragment ends 3 residues before the CDR3 boundary, so the rest is inferred from the germline J gene. The chain is built from TRBV15 and TRBJ1-2; the match to TRBD1 covers 7 bases. Germline CDR1 reads LNHNV; CDR2 reads YYDKDF (reference sequence). V was pared by 5 bases and J by 4 bases, with 7 bases of the junction left unmatched. The CDR3 runs 14 residues. The CDR3 bases that were read are TGTGCCACCAGCGGCACAGGGGTGGGCTATGGC. It encodes CATSGTGVGYG. In full, the CDR3 reads CATSGTGVGYGYTF.

Comments on this clone: From the germline J gene comes the end of the CDR3, since the read stops 3 residues before it. The rearrangement joins TRBV5-1 to TRBJ2-7, with D unresolved. Germline-derived CDR1 and CDR2 are SGHRS and YFSETQ. The CDR3 covers 14 residues. Trimming removed 0 bases at V and 0 bases at J, with 7 bases between. CDR3 sequence reads: CASSLVLSSYEQYF. CDR3 bases read: TGCGCCAGCAGCTTGGTATTGTCCTCCTACGAG.

On this clone: The CDR3 extends 3 residues past the end of the read, so its final part is completed from the germline J gene. This rearrangement joins TRBV18 to TRBJ2-4; 14 positions agree with TRBD2. Germline V gene lookup returns CDR1 KGHSH and CDR2 LQKENI. This CDR3 has 16 amino acids. Trimming removed 3 bases from V and 6 bases from J; junction bases left unmatched: 4. The CDR3 bases that were read are TGTGCCAGCTCACCGGGACTAGCGGGGGAAGGAAACATT. Amino acid sequence: CASSPGLAGEGNI. The complete CDR3 reads CASSPGLAGEGNIQYF.

Concerning this clone: From the germline J gene comes the end of the CDR3, since the read stops 3 residues before it. The genes are TRBV19 and TRBJ2-7; 7 bases are shared with TRBD1. Germline CDR1 is LNHDA and CDR2 is SQIVND (reference sequence). The length of the CDR3 is 13 residues. Germline trimming cut 6 bases from V and 0 bases from J; bases unmatched to any gene: 2. The chain's CDR3 is CASRQGLSYEQYF. Partial CDR3 DNA: TGTGCCAGTAGACAGGGGCTCTCCTACGAG.

On this clone itself: The read terminates 3 residues ahead of where the CDR3 ends, so the germline J gene completes it. V usage is TRBV7-8 and J usage is TRBJ2-7; 14 bases are shared with TRBD2. The V gene's germline CDR1 is SGHVS and CDR2 FQNEAQ. J was trimmed by 4 bases and V by 5 bases; bases with no gene match: 1. This CDR3 is built from 14 residues. The part of the CDR3 DNA that was read is TGTGCCAGCAGCAGACTAGCGGGAGGGTACGAG. It codes for CASSRLAGGYE. The full CDR3 is CASSRLAGGYEQYF. Drawing the rest from reference TRBV7-8 and TRBJ2-7, the complete variable domain is GAGVSQSPRYKVAKRGQDVALRCDPISGHVSLFWYQQALGQGPEFLTYFQNEAQLDKSGLPSDRFFAERPEGSVSTLKIQRTQQEDSAVYLCASSRLAGGYEQYFGPGTRLTVT.

Worth noting for this clone: The CDR3 goes on 3 residues after the read ends, and that part is filled in from the germline J gene. V usage is TRBV7-8 and J usage is TRBJ2-2; TRBD2 might be the D (5 bases). Trimming left V 5 bases short and J 5 bases short, with 12 bases between. The CDR3 contains 14 residues. Germline V lookup: CDR1 SGHVS, CDR2 FQNEAQ. The CDR3 spells CASSTRPGTGELFF. CDR3 bases read: TGTGCCAGCAGCACTCGACCGGGGACCGGGGAG.

As regards this clone: One junction end does not reproduce the germline sequence, and a read error may be involved. The observed sequence ends 3 residues before the CDR3 terminus, with the missing tail filled in from the germline J gene. Different DNA sequences within this sample yield the same CDR3. V gene TRBV4-2 combines with J gene TRBJ1-3; D remains ambiguous. The germline CDR1 and CDR2 sequences are LGHNA and YNFKEQ. The CDR3 is 18 amino acids. The part of the CDR3 DNA that was read is TGCGCCAGCAGCCAAGAGGATGTAACAGACATCTCTGGAAACACA. Protein product: CASSQEDVTDISGNT. The CDR3 in its entirety is CASSQEDVTDISGNTIYF.

Concerning this clone: The missing CDR3 end, 3 residues past where the read stops, is filled in from the germline J gene. This rearrangement joins TRBV19 to TRBJ2-1; the D gene is possibly TRBD1 (6 bases). Trimming stripped 7 bases from V and 2 bases from J, with 12 bases between. CDR3 length: 14 amino acids. CDR1 and CDR2 from the germline V gene are LNHDA and SQIVND (reference sequence). The covered CDR3 bases are TGTGCCAGTACCCGGGACACTGCCTACAATGAG. Amino acid sequence: CASTRDTAYNE. The full CDR3 sequence reads CASTRDTAYNEQFF. The full variable domain, with the rest looked up from reference TRBV19 and TRBJ2-1, is DGGITQSPKYLFRKEGQNVTLSCEQNLNHDAMYWYRQDPGQGLRLIYYSQIVNDFQKGDIAEGYSVSREKKESFPLTVTSAQKNPTAFYLCASTRDTAYNEQFFGPGTRLTVL.

The DNA read from the CDR3 is TGTGCCAGCAGCTTGGTCACTGACTCCTACGAG. Translation: CASSLVTDSYE. The CDR3 in full is CASSLVTDSYEQYF. This sequence joins TRBV5-6 and TRBJ2-7; D unresolved. Read sequence stops 3 residues before the CDR3 end, and the germline J gene provides the missing end. Trimming took off 0 bases at V and 0 bases at J, with 7 bases between the two ends. This CDR3 contains 14 residues. Per germline, CDR1 SGHDT and CDR2 YYEEEE. Supplemented by reference TRBV5-6 and TRBJ2-7, the full variable domain reads DAGVTQSPTHLIKTRGQQVTLRCSPKSGHDTVSWYQQALGQGPQFIFQYYEEEERQRGNFPDRFSGHQFPNYSSELNVNALLLGDSALYLCASSLVTDSYEQYFGPGTRLTVT.

The CDR3: CASSETAGPGLETQYF. CDR3 bases read: TGTGCCAGCAGTGAAACGGCGGGGCCAGGTTTGGAGACC. V usage is TRBV6-1 and J usage is TRBJ2-5; possibly TRBD2 for D (6 bases). The CDR3 is cut off 3 residues early in the read; its end comes from the germline J gene. V lost 2 bases, J lost 5 bases, and 18 bases lay in between. Germline V gene data show CDR1 as MNHNS and CDR2 as SASEGT. The CDR3 has 16 amino acids.

Points on this clone: The read falls 3 residues short of the CDR3 end, and the missing part is taken from the germline J gene. The chain links TRBV7-8 to TRBJ2-2; unclear D gene. The germline V gene has CDR1 SGHVS and CDR2 FQNEAQ. The CDR3 consists of 16 residues. V was shortened by 3 bases and J by 0 bases, with 11 bases between the two germline ends. The chain's CDR3 is CASSFPSRSNTGELFF. Incomplete CDR3 DNA: TGTGCCAGCAGCTTCCCATCCAGATCGAACACCGGGGAG.

A note on this clone: Read sequence stops 3 residues before the CDR3 end, and the germline J gene provides the missing end. V is TRBV7-6 and J is TRBJ2-3; 7 nucleotides align to TRBD1. Looked up from germline, CDR1 is SGHVS and CDR2 is FNYEAQ. This CDR3 is 14 amino acids long. This CDR3 is CASSPLTGQETQYF. The part of the CDR3 DNA that was read is TGTGCCAGCAGCCCATTGACAGGGCAAGAGACG.

In regard to this clone: The DNA ends 3 residues before the CDR3 does, and the rest of the CDR3 is filled in from the germline J gene. V gene TRBV5-1 combines with J gene TRBJ2-7; D is undetermined. V was cut by 3 bases and J by 4 bases, with 5 bases left in between. The CDR3 extends over 11 amino acids. In germline, CDR1 is SGHRS, CDR2 YFSETQ. CDR3: CASSSGYEQYF. CDR3 DNA, as far as it was read: TGCGCCAGCAGCTCCGGGTACGAG.

As to this clone: The CDR3 extends 3 residues past the end of the read, so its final part is completed from the germline J gene. This chain joins TRBV14 and TRBJ2-5; D is ambiguous. The CDR3 runs to 12 residues. The germline CDR1 and CDR2 sequences are SGHDN and FVKESK. V lost 6 bases, J lost 5 bases, and 10 bases lay in between. The CDR3 sequence is CASSLGDETQYF. CDR3 bases read: TGTGCCAGCAGTTTGGGCGATGAGACC.

Concerning this clone: The CDR3 end falls 3 residues outside the read, so it is completed with the germline J gene. The V call is TRBV10-1, the J call TRBJ1-2; D is unclear. The germline CDR1 and CDR2 sequences are WNHNN and SYGVQD (reference sequence). This CDR3 has 14 amino acids. CDR3 sequence: CASSAARSSYDYTF. Incomplete CDR3 DNA: TGCGCCAGCAGTGCCGCCAGGAGCTCCTACGAC.

For this clone: With the read ending 3 residues before the CDR3 end, the germline J gene is used to fill in that end. This sequence joins TRBV7-6 and TRBJ1-1, with D possibly TRBD1 on 6 matching bases. Trimming cost V 0 bases and J 4 bases, with 12 bases left between them. Germline-derived CDR1 and CDR2 are SGHVS and FNYEAQ. The CDR3 totals 15 residues. This CDR3 reads CASSLAPGEGTEAFF. The CDR3 bases that were read are TGTGCCAGCAGCTTAGCCCCAGGGGAGGGCACTGAA.

As for this clone: Read coverage stops 3 residues before the CDR3 terminus; the germline J gene supplies the remainder. The rearrangement joins TRBV7-9 to TRBJ2-5, with D maybe TRBD1 (6 bases). Germline V lookup: CDR1 SEHNR, CDR2 FQNEAQ (reference sequence). Trimming took 7 bases from V and 1 from J, leaving 16 bases between them. The CDR3 length is 15 residues. This chain's CDR3 is CASTLGRTVQETQYF. The DNA read from the CDR3 is TGTGCCAGCACCCTAGGCAGGACAGTCCAAGAGACC.

In the case of this clone: The observed sequence ends 3 residues before the CDR3 terminus, with the missing tail filled in from the germline J gene. V and J are TRBV5-6 and TRBJ2-7; weak D call: TRBD2 (6 bases). The V gene lost 5 bases and the J gene lost 4 bases, with 16 bases spanning the gap. This CDR3 is built from 14 residues. The germline V gene encodes CDR1 SGHDT and CDR2 YYEEEE. CDR3 loop: CASSFGTPGYEQYF. Partial CDR3 DNA: TGTGCCAGCAGTTTCGGGACTCCTGGTTACGAG.